The rows below give T cell receptor beta chains drawn from one sample of a study of cytomegalovirus exposure and HLA in healthy donors. The assay was immunoSEQ multiplex PCR, and TCRdb's table has in-frame clones only and misses some. The table shows about 130,000 clones, with more than 65% occurring only once. The specimen sequenced was PBMCs. The receptors stem from a man aged 50-59 years in good health and CMV-seronegative. Each CDR3 is given with its conserved first and last residue. Each record gives: D gene, J gene, clone size, V gene, CDR3 DNA, CDR3 protein. A D gene is named only where the DNA matches it firmly. Only some rows state a clone size, as once, few, many or a class for expanded clones.

. TRBJ2-3 . TRBV7-6 TGTGCCAGCAGCTTAAGCGGAGCCAACACAGATACGCAGTATTTT CASSLSGANTDTQYF
. TRBJ1-5 . TRBV7-2 TGTGCCAGCAGCTGGACAGTCGGCAATCAGCCCCAGCATTTT CASSWTVGNQPQHF
TRBD2 TRBJ2-2 . TRBV5-1 TGCGCCAGCAGCGTGGGTACTAGCGGGGACACCGGGGAGCTGTTTTTT CASSVGTSGDTGELFF
TRBD1 TRBJ1-4 . TRBV19 TGTGCCAGTAGTTTCCCCGGACAGGGGGCGCAAGAAAAACTGTTTTTT CASSFPGQGAQEKLFF
. TRBJ1-5 . TRBV19 TGTGCCAGTAGTAGGGGCACACCGGCGGATAACAGCAATCAGCCCCAGCATTTT CASSRGTPADNSNQPQHF
. TRBJ2-3 once TRBV4-3 TGCGCCAGCAGCCACAGGGCCTCCGCGAGCACAGATACGCAGTATTTT CASSHRASASTDTQYF
TRBD1 TRBJ2-7 . TRBV10-3 TGTGCCATCAGTGGGACAGGGGTTAAAGGGGAGCAGTACTTC CAISGTGVKGEQYF
TRBD2 TRBJ2-3 . TRBV19 TGTGCCAGTAGTTTCATAGCGGGGGGCCGTTCTGGTACGCAGTATTTT CASSFIAGGRSGTQYF
TRBD1 TRBJ1-5 . TRBV7-3 TGTGCCAGCAGCTTAAATGTCGGACAGGGCAATCAGCCCCAGCATTTT CASSLNVGQGNQPQHF
. TRBJ1-1 . TRBV25-1 TGTGCCAGCAGTGATTCGGCGACAGGCATGAACACTGAAGCTTTCTTT CASSDSATGMNTEAFF